The 18 T cell receptor beta chains reported below all come from one sample, sequenced in a study of blood T cell repertoires in COVID-19 (dated by TCRdb to the early 2020s). The library was made by the immunoSEQ multiplex PCR assay. TCRdb holds this immuneACCESS table with in-frame rearrangements only. Some clones are missing; in checked studies, unresolved V genes explain under half, and the rest has no known cause. This sample lists 250,000 to 300,000 clones; nearly 90% were detected once. Jointly, the top ten make up approximately 2.9% of the sample. Sequencing was carried out using PBMCs or T cells enriched from blood (not recorded which). The receptors come from a woman aged 50 to 60 who had been exposed to COVID-19.

CDR3 sequence: CASSPPYKRGTDTQYF. In nucleotides, the CDR3 is TGTGCCAGCAGCCCCCCCTATAAGCGGGGGACAGATACGCAGTATTTT. J is TRBJ2-3 and V is TRBV14; 8 bases align to TRBD2. V shed 4 bases, J shed 3 bases, and the junction held 9 bases outside the gene matches. The CDR3 runs to 16 residues. Germline assignment: CDR1 SGHDN and CDR2 FVKESK.

This clone is a singleton in its sample. The rearrangement joins TRBV19 to TRBJ1-3; 8 positions match TRBD1. J was trimmed by 0 bases and V by 7 bases; bases with no gene match: 5. Germline-derived CDR1 and CDR2 are LNHDA and SQIVND (reference sequence). The CDR3 consists of 15 residues. CDR3 nucleotide sequence: TGTGCCAGTAACTCAGGACAGGGCTCTGGAAACACCATATATTTT. Residues: CASNSGQGSGNTIYF.

The genes are TRBV5-1 and TRBJ2-7, with D unresolved. Germline V gene data show CDR1 as SGHRS and CDR2 as YFSETQ. This CDR3 contains 14 residues. Trimming stripped 3 bases from V and 0 bases from J, with 10 bases between. The CDR3 region is CASSSTPSSYEQYF. The CDR3 DNA follows: TGCGCCAGCAGCTCCACTCCGAGCTCCTACGAGCAGTACTTC.

This chain connects TRBV27 to TRBJ1-1; perhaps TRBD1 as D (5 bases). Germline values: CDR1 MNHEY, CDR2 SMNVEV (reference sequence). Trimming stripped 5 bases from V and 2 bases from J, with 12 bases between. The CDR3 runs to 14 residues. The CDR3, as DNA: TGTGCCAGCAGTGACAGAATGCTTAACACTGAAGCTTTCTTT. Translated: CASSDRMLNTEAFF.

The chain links TRBV3-1 (or the pseudogene TRBV3-2) to TRBJ2-3, with 10 nucleotides matching TRBD2. The germline CDR1 and CDR2 sequences are LGHDT and YNNKEL (reference sequence). CDR3 size: 16 residues. After removal of 5 bases from V and 2 bases from J, the junction contained 7 bases not matched to a gene. CDR3: CASSELAGSTTDTQYF. CDR3 nucleotide sequence: TGTGCCAGCAGCGAACTAGCGGGGTCCACCACAGATACGCAGTATTTT.

The chain carries TRBV7-2 and TRBJ2-1, with a weak D call TRBD1 (5 bases). V lost 4 bases, J lost 0 bases, and 16 bases lay in between. The V gene's germline CDR1 is SGHTA and CDR2 FQGNSA. The CDR3 spans 17 residues. The CDR3: CASSSSDGHSSYNEQFF. Here the CDR3 DNA reads TGTGCCAGCAGCTCATCAGACGGACACAGCTCCTACAATGAGCAGTTCTTC.

The chain joins TRBV28 to TRBJ1-1; TRBD1 matches 8 bases. The CDR3 has 16 residues. Germline trimming cut 5 bases from V and 5 bases from J; bases unmatched to any gene: 13. CDR1 is MDHEN and CDR2 is SYDVKM in the germline V gene. The CDR3 nucleotides are TGTGCCAGCAGTCTCCGGACAGGGTGGGGGGATACTGAAGCTTTCTTT. Translation gives CASSLRTGWGDTEAFF.

The chain joins TRBV21-1 to TRBJ2-1; the listed D gene, TRBD1, was not tested against the DNA. TRBV21-1 is reported as a pseudogene. This CDR3 contains 13 residues. The chain's CDR3 is CASSYDRDHEQFF. CDR3 nucleotides: TGTGCCAGCAGTTACGACAGGGACCATGAGCAGTTCTTC.

The V call is TRBV5-1, the J call TRBJ1-6; no firm D call. Germline CDR1 is SGHRS and CDR2 is YFSETQ. The CDR3 is made up of 14 amino acids. V was trimmed by 5 bases and J by 0 bases, leaving 6 bases between them. The CDR3 DNA reads TGCGCCAGCAGAGCCGACTCCTATAATTCACCCCTCCACTTT. Translated: CASRADSYNSPLHF.

This chain links TRBV5-6 with TRBJ1-3; perhaps TRBD1 as D (5 bases). The CDR3 consists of 19 residues. V lost 0 bases, J lost 3 bases, and 22 bases lay in between. From germline, CDR1 is SGHDT and CDR2 YYEEEE. DNA for the CDR3: TGTGCCAGCAGCTTGGGGGTTCTGGAGGGGAAGAATTATGGAAACACCATATATTTT. Translated: CASSLGVLEGKNYGNTIYF.

Notes on this clone: The sample holds other DNA sequences that translate to the same CDR3. This sequence joins TRBV4-2 and TRBJ1-2, with 9 bases that match TRBD1. The V gene's germline CDR1 is LGHNA and CDR2 YNFKEQ. J lost 5 bases, V lost 3 bases, and 4 bases had no gene match. The CDR3 extends over 14 amino acids. The CDR3 protein is CASSQGDRDYGYTF. CDR3 nucleotide sequence: TGTGCCAGCAGCCAGGGGGACAGGGATTATGGCTACACCTTC.

The chain is built from TRBV5-1 and TRBJ1-4, with 8 bases matching TRBD1. The CDR3 has 16 residues. CDR1 SGHRS and CDR2 YFSETQ come from the germline V gene. V lost 3 bases to trimming and J lost 0 bases; unmatched junction nucleotides: 4. DNA of the CDR3: TGCGCCAGCAGCTCGGGACAGGCCGCAACTAATGAAAAACTGTTTTTT. This sequence encodes CASSSGQAATNEKLFF.

The chain has TRBV19 and TRBJ1-4; 7 positions match TRBD1. CDR1 and CDR2 (germline): LNHDA, SQIVND (reference sequence). Trimming at V came to 6 bases and at J to 3 bases, leaving 7 bases not matched to a gene. The CDR3 covers 15 residues. Here the CDR3 reads CASSTTQGANEKLFF. The CDR3 nucleotides are TGTGCCAGTAGCACAACCCAGGGGGCTAATGAAAAACTGTTTTTT.

The gene calls are TRBV13 and TRBJ2-3; the match to TRBD1 covers 7 bases. The CDR3 spans 15 residues. The V gene end was trimmed by 4 bases and the J gene end by 7 bases; junction bases not matched to a gene: 11. Germline V gene data show CDR1 as PRHDT and CDR2 as FYEKMQ (reference sequence). This CDR3 reads CASSSPDRAVNTQYF. The CDR3 DNA follows: TGTGCCAGCAGCTCACCAGACAGGGCGGTAAATACGCAGTATTTT.

This clone was seen a single time. V is TRBV5-1 and J is TRBJ1-6; 8 bases line up with TRBD1. The CDR3 is 16 residues long. Trimming took 4 bases from V and 7 from J; bases not matched to a gene: 10. Per germline, CDR1 SGHRS and CDR2 YFSETQ. In nucleotides, the CDR3 is TGCGCCAGCAGCCCAACCGCCGGGACAGGAAATTCACCCCTCCACTTT. This gives the protein CASSPTAGTGNSPLHF.

The chain carries TRBV13 and TRBJ1-1; D is perhaps TRBD1 (6 bases). The CDR3 has 15 amino acids. Germline V gene sequence: CDR1 PRHDT, CDR2 FYEKMQ (reference sequence). The ends were cut back, 6 bases at V and 4 bases at J, with 18 bases in the middle. The CDR3 DNA reads TGTGCCAGCAGTTACATCAGGGAACAGGGCACTGAAGCTTTCTTT. It is translated as CASSYIREQGTEAFF.

The genes are TRBV21-1 and TRBJ2-7; the table gives TRBD1 as D, unverified against the DNA. TRBV21-1 has pseudogene status. The CDR3 covers 13 residues. In nucleotides, the CDR3 is TGTGCCAGCAGCAAAGGGGACAGCTACGAGCAGTACTTC. This encodes CASSKGDSYEQYF.

This chain uses TRBV7-9 with TRBJ1-3, with TRBD1 matching 9 bases. From germline, CDR1 is SEHNR and CDR2 FQNEAQ (reference sequence). V shed 3 bases, J shed 3 bases, and the junction held 3 bases outside the gene matches. The CDR3 has 15 residues. The CDR3, as DNA: TGTGCCAGCAGCTTGGGACAGGGAGGTGGAAACACCATATATTTT. Its protein product is CASSLGQGGGNTIYF.